One sample yielded the 13 T cell receptor beta chains listed below, sequenced in a study of T cells after yellow fever vaccination. TCRdb re-called the 5' RACE reads through MiXCR, storing one row per CDR3 protein. The profile covers a few hundred thousand distinct CDR3 sequences, with 8.7% appearing a single time and around 3.4% taken by the ten largest. Sequences were derived from CD4+ T cells sorted from PBMCs, sampled 5 days after the yellow fever booster vaccination. These receptors were collected from a man aged 18 to 30 who received the YFV17D yellow fever vaccine.

This clonotype was observed a handful of times. The chain couples TRBV27 to TRBJ1-2, with D tentatively TRBD1 (5 bases). Germline CDR1 and CDR2: MNHEY and SMNVEV (reference sequence). The CDR3 is made up of 14 amino acids. V was trimmed by 3 bases and J by 2 bases, leaving 10 bases between them. This CDR3 reads CASSFKAGNYGYTF. The DNA of the CDR3 is TGTGCCAGCAGTTTTAAGGCAGGGAACTATGGCTACACCTTC.

This clonotype was counted at least ten times. The gene calls are TRBV4-1 and TRBJ2-2; TRBD1 might be the D (5 bases). Trimming removed 2 bases from V and 3 bases from J, with 13 bases in between. Germline lookup yields CDR1 MGHRA and CDR2 YSYEKL. The CDR3 sequence is 16 residues long. The CDR3 here is CASSQTPGAYTGELFF. The CDR3 bases are TGCGCCAGCAGCCAAACCCCTGGGGCGTACACCGGGGAGCTGTTTTTT.

The V call is TRBV6-1, the J call TRBJ2-7; D is possibly TRBD1 (6 bases). This CDR3 is built from 11 residues. Between the trimmed V and J ends, which lost 6 bases and 7 bases, there was a span of 10 bases. CDR1 is MNHNS and CDR2 is SASEGT in the germline V gene. The CDR3 spells CASRYREEQYF. The CDR3 DNA reads TGTGCCAGCAGGTACAGGGAGGAGCAGTACTTC.

This clonotype was seen a few times. The chain couples TRBV7-3 to TRBJ2-1, with D perhaps matching TRBD1 (5 bases). Per the germline V gene, CDR1 is SGHTA and CDR2 is FQGTGA. V lost 0 bases and J 9 bases, leaving 12 bases between the germline ends. The CDR3 runs to 14 residues. The CDR3 protein is CASSLTGRGSEQFF. CDR3 coding DNA: TGTGCCAGCAGCTTAACGGGTAGGGGAAGTGAGCAGTTCTTC.

This chain links TRBV7-2 with TRBJ1-2, with 7 positions matching TRBD1. The CDR3 spans 15 residues. Germline values: CDR1 SGHTA, CDR2 FQGNSA. Trimming took 5 bases from V and 5 from J; bases not matched to a gene: 11. The CDR3 DNA sequence: TGTGCCAGCAGCCGCCCAGGGGGGCTTGGGTATGGCTACACCTTC. Protein: CASSRPGGLGYGYTF.

This clonotype showed up just a few times. The J gene is TRBJ1-5, the V gene TRBV6-2 or TRBV6-3; D is ambiguous. V was trimmed by 0 bases and J by 4 bases, leaving 7 bases between them. This CDR3 contains 14 residues. Germline CDR1 MNHEY, CDR2 SVGEGT. In DNA form, the CDR3 reads TGTGCCAGCAGTTACTCCTCCAGAAATCAGCCCCAGCATTTT. Translation: CASSYSSRNQPQHF.

This chain joins TRBV7-3 and TRBJ2-2; a possible D gene is TRBD2 (6 bases). The V gene's germline CDR1 is SGHTA and CDR2 FQGTGA. The V end was cut by 6 bases, the J end by 7 bases, with 12 bases between. This CDR3 region has 13 residues. The DNA for the CDR3 is TGTGCCAGCAGGGGAGGAGACTACGGGGAGCTGTTTTTT. This sequence encodes CASRGGDYGELFF.

A few counts support this clonotype. This sequence joins TRBV12-3 or TRBV12-4 and TRBJ1-5, with D tentatively TRBD1 (6 bases). Between the trimmed V and J ends, which lost 6 bases and 2 bases, there was a span of 14 bases. The CDR3 sequence is 15 residues long. CDR3 residues: CASSALGGGNQPQHF. DNA for the CDR3: TGTGCCAGCAGCGCCCTGGGGGGCGGCAATCAGCCCCAGCATTTT.

CDR3: CASSPREGGNQPQHF. The CDR3 DNA reads as TGTGCCAGCAGCCCCCGGGAGGGTGGCAATCAGCCCCAGCATTTT. The rearrangement links TRBV7-9 to TRBJ1-5; D is unresolved. CDR1 and CDR2 from the germline V gene are SEHNR and FQNEAQ (reference sequence). This CDR3 is built from 15 residues. The V and J ends lost 5 bases and 2 bases respectively, with 13 bases between them.

The chain employs TRBV29-1 and TRBJ2-1; D gene unclear. The CDR3 loop spans 12 amino acids. Germline assignment: CDR1 SQVTM and CDR2 ANQGSEA. The ends were cut back, 4 bases at V and 10 bases at J, with 14 bases in the middle. The CDR3 bases are TGCAGCGTTGTTTCCAGAGGCTACGAGCAGTTCTTC. This gives the protein CSVVSRGYEQFF.

This clonotype was observed a few times. The rearrangement joins TRBV24-1 to TRBJ1-5; no reliable D call. V lost 12 bases to trimming and J lost 5 bases, with 13 bases between them. Germline CDR1 and CDR2: KGHDR and SFDVKD. The CDR3 runs to 12 residues. In DNA, the CDR3 is TGTGCCGCGGATGTGAGGGATCAGCCCCAGCATTTT. Amino acids: CAADVRDQPQHF.

The table lists this clonotype with a few counts. V and J are TRBV19 and TRBJ2-1; 9 positions match TRBD1. Germline V CDR1 and CDR2: LNHDA, SQIVND (reference sequence). Trimming removed 8 bases from V and 0 bases from J; junction bases left unmatched: 11. CDR3 length: 17 residues. The DNA of the CDR3 is TGTGCCAGTCGGTTTAGGACAGGGGAGTCCTCCTACAATGAGCAGTTCTTC. It specifies CASRFRTGESSYNEQFF.

The chain couples TRBV5-5 to TRBJ1-5; possibly TRBD1 for D (6 bases). Trimming stripped 4 bases from V and 7 bases from J, with 15 bases between. CDR3 size: 14 residues. Germline CDR1 SGHKS, CDR2 YYEKEE (reference sequence). In DNA, the CDR3 is TGTGCCAGCAGCCCCCGGGGGGCAGAGCAGCCCCAGCATTTT. Translating it yields CASSPRGAEQPQHF.